This TCR beta chain is drawn from a study of T cell repertoires in cytomegalovirus infection. TCRdb reanalysed the reads using MiXCR and keeps one entry per CDR3 protein. The sample carries almost 90,000 distinct CDR3 sequences, approximately 30% recorded once. V lost 0 bases to trimming and J lost 7 bases, with 9 bases between them. The CDR3 has 14 amino acids. As to this clonotype: Its cognate antigen is unknown.

This receptor was identified in a human donor in good health (CMV status not recorded). Some clones in this sample may be carry-over from other donors' samples. This chain links TRBV12-3 or TRBV12-4 with TRBJ2-2; D uncertain. The sample here was CD8+ T cells from cultured PBMCs, taken from culture after CMV antigen stimulation. CDR3: CASSLALGIGELFF. In DNA form, the CDR3 reads TGTGCCAGCAGTTTAGCGCTTGGTATCGGGGAGCTGTTTTTT.